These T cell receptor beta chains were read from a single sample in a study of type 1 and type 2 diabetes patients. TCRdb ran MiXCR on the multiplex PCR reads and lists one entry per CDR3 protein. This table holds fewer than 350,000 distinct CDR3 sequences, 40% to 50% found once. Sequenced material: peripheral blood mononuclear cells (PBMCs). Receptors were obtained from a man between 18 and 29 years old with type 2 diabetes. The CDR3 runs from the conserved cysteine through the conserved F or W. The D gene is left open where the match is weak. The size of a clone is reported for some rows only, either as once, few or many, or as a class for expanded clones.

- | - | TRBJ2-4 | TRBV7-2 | CASSQEYHVGNIQYF | TGTGCCAGCAGCCAAGAGTATCATGTTGGGAACATTCAGTACTTC
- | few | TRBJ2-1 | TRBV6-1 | CASSEGLSGGAVSVSYNEQFF | TGTGCCAGCAGTGAAGGACTCTCGGGGGGCGCGGTTTCAGTGTCCTACAATGAGCAGTTCTTC
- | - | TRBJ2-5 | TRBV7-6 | CASSLNWGARETQYF | TGTGCCAGCAGCTTAAACTGGGGGGCGCGGGAGACCCAGTACTTC
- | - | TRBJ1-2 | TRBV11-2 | CASSVGDGVYGYTF | TGTGCCAGCAGCGTAGGGGACGGCGTCTATGGCTACACCTTC
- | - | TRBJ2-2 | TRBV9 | CASSVGTSNTGELFF | TGTGCCAGCAGCGTAGGGACTTCGAACACCGGGGAGCTGTTTTTT
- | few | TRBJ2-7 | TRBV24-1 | CATQGQAYEQYF | TGTGCCACCCAGGGACAAGCCTACGAGCAGTACTTC
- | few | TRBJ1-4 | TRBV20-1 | CSARIFEKLFF | TGCAGTGCCAGAATATTTGAAAAACTGTTTTTT
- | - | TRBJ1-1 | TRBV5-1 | CASSSGPVNTEAFF | TGCGCCAGCAGCTCAGGACCGGTGAACACTGAAGCTTTCTTT
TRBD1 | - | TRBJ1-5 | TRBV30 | CAWSEIRQGKSDQPQHF | TGTGCCTGGAGTGAAATCAGACAGGGAAAGAGCGATCAGCCCCAGCATTTT
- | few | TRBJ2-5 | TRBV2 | CASSGLVETQYF | TGTGCCAGCAGTGGTTTGGTGGAGACCCAGTACTTC
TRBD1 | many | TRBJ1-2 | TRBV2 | CASRTGEGGYTF | TGTGCCAGCCGAACAGGGGAAGGTGGCTACACCTTC
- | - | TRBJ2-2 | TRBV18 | CASSPDSPGTGELFF | TGTGCCAGCTCACCCGACAGCCCTGGCACCGGGGAGCTGTTTTTT
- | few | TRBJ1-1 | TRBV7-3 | CASSSPHSTEAFF | TGTGCCAGCAGCTCCCCCCATAGCACTGAAGCTTTCTTT
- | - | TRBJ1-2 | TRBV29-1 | CSVDDSNYGYTF | TGCAGCGTTGACGACAGCAACTATGGCTACACCTTC
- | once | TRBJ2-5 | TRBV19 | CASSIRQGTKTQYF | TGTGCCAGTAGTATACGGCAGGGGACGAAGACCCAGTACTTC
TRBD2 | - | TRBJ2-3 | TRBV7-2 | CASSPLGLAADTQYF | TGTGCCAGCAGCCCCCTGGGACTAGCGGCAGATACGCAGTATTTT
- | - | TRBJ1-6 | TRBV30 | CAWKSKSGDSYNSPLHF | TGTGCCTGGAAGTCAAAGTCAGGGGACTCCTATAATTCACCCCTCCACTTT
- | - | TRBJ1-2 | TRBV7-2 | CASSARIQFSPDNYGYTF | TGTGCCAGCAGCGCCAGGATTCAGTTCTCTCCCGATAACTATGGCTACACCTTC
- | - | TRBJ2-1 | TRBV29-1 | CSSLMTTYNEQFF | TGCAGCTCCTTGATGACTACGTACAATGAGCAGTTCTTC
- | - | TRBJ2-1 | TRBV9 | CASSVGSQLNEQFF | TGTGCCAGCAGCGTAGGTTCACAGCTCAATGAGCAGTTCTTC
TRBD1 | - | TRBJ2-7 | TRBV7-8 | CASSSAGTGFNEQYF | TGTGCCAGCAGCTCTGCCGGGACAGGTTTCAACGAGCAGTACTTC
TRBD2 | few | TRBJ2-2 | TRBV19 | CASGTSAGELFF | TGTGCCAGTGGGACTAGCGCCGGGGAGCTGTTTTTT
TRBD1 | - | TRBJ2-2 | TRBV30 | CAWRRQGNTGELFF | TGTGCCTGGAGACGACAGGGCAACACCGGGGAGCTGTTTTTT
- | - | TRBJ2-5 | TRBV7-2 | CASSPQEETQYF | TGTGCCAGCAGCCCCCAAGAAGAGACCCAGTACTTC
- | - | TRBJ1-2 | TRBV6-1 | CASSGRMRAHYGYTF | TGTGCCAGCAGTGGACGTATGAGGGCACACTATGGCTACACCTTC
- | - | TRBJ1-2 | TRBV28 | CASSSGDNYGYTF | TGTGCCAGCAGTTCGGGGGACAACTATGGCTACACCTTC
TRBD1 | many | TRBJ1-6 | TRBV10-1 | CASAVLRGLIRSSYNSPLHF | TGCGCCAGCGCTGTTCTCAGGGGGCTGATCCGAAGCTCCTATAATTCACCCCTCCACTTT
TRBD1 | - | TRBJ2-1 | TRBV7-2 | CASSPTGAYNEQFF | TGTGCCAGCAGCCCGACAGGGGCCTACAATGAGCAGTTCTTC
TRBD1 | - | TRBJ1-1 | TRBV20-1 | CSALTGGTEAFF | TGCAGTGCCCTCACAGGGGGGACTGAAGCTTTCTTT
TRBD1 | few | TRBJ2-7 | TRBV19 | CASSWDRGQAYEQYF | TGTGCCAGTAGTTGGGACAGGGGCCAAGCCTACGAGCAGTACTTC
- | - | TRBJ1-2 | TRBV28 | CASSSTHRVEGYGYTF | TGTGCCAGCAGTTCAACCCACAGGGTGGAAGGATATGGCTACACCTTC
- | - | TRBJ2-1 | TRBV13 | CASSPSSQGTYNEQFF | TGTGCCAGCAGCCCCAGCTCACAGGGAACTTACAATGAGCAGTTCTTC
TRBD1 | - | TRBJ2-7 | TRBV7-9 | CAGSLEGAYSYEQYF | TGTGCCGGCAGCTTAGAGGGGGCTTACTCCTACGAGCAGTACTTC
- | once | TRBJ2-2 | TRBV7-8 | CASSRGGGTGELFF | TGTGCCAGCAGCCGGGGAGGCGGGACCGGGGAGCTGTTTTTT
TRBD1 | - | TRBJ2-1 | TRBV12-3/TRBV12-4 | CASSPTGTGVSEQFF | TGTGCCAGCAGCCCAACCGGGACAGGGGTTAGTGAGCAGTTCTTC
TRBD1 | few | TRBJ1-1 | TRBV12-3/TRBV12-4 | CASSPGQGGSTEAFF | TGTGCCAGCAGCCCGGGACAGGGAGGATCCACTGAAGCTTTCTTT
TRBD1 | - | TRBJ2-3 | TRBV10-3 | CAISRDRGTDTQYF | TGTGCCATCAGTAGGGACAGGGGGACAGATACGCAGTATTTT
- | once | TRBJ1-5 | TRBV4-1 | CASSQGTASNQPQHF | TGCGCCAGCAGCCAAGGGACAGCGAGCAATCAGCCCCAGCATTTT
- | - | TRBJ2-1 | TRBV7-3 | CASSLRVASSYNEQFF | TGTGCCAGCAGCTTAAGAGTCGCTAGTTCTTACAATGAGCAGTTCTTC
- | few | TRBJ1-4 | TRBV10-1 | CASSDSGLEEKLFF | TGCGCCAGCAGTGACTCCGGACTGGAAGAAAAACTGTTTTTT
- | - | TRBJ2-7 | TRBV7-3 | CASSSGKGLDEQYF | TGTGCCAGCAGCTCAGGGAAGGGGCTGGACGAGCAGTACTTC
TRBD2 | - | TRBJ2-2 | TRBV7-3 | CASSYGLAGGSTGELFF | TGTGCCAGCAGTTACGGACTAGCGGGGGGGAGCACCGGGGAGCTGTTTTTT
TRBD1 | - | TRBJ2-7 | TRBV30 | CAWSAKQGIQYEQYF | TGTGCCTGGAGTGCCAAACAGGGGATCCAGTACGAGCAGTACTTC
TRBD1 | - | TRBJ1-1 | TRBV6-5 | CASGQQGDTEAFF | TGTGCCAGCGGGCAACAGGGGGACACTGAAGCTTTCTTT
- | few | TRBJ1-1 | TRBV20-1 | CSAQRRGYTEAFF | TGCAGTGCCCAGAGGAGGGGGTACACTGAAGCTTTCTTT
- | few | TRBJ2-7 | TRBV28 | CATSIGVVYEQYF | TGTGCCACCTCTATTGGAGTGGTCTACGAGCAGTACTTC
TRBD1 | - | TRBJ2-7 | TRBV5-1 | CASSLAVGTGAYEQYF | TGCGCCAGCAGCTTGGCCGTCGGGACAGGTGCCTACGAGCAGTACTTC
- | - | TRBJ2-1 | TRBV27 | CASSFEGVNEQFF | TGTGCCAGCAGTTTTGAGGGGGTCAATGAGCAGTTCTTC
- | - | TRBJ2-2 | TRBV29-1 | CSVGLENTGELFF | TGCAGCGTCGGACTGGAAAACACCGGGGAGCTGTTTTTT
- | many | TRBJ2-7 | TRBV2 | CASSEPAGSSEQYF | TGTGCCAGCAGTGAACCGGCAGGGTCGAGCGAGCAGTACTTC
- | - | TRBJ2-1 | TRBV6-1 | CASSEGVGEYNEQFF | TGTGCCAGCAGTGAGGGGGTAGGCGAATACAATGAGCAGTTCTTC
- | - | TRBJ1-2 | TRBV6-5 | CASSLGEGSDYTF | TGTGCCAGCAGTCTAGGGGAGGGATCTGACTACACCTTC
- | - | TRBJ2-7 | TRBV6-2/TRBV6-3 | CATRSEPLSYEQYF | TGTGCCACCAGAAGCGAACCCCTCTCCTACGAGCAGTACTTC
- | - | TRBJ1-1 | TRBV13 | CASSLGPDFMNTEAFF | TGTGCCAGCAGCTTGGGACCGGATTTTATGAACACTGAAGCTTTCTTT
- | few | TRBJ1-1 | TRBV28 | CATQQTAMNTEAFF | TGTGCTACTCAACAGACCGCCATGAACACTGAAGCTTTCTTT
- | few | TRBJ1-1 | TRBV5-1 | CASSSERLIISEAFF | TGCGCCAGCAGCTCGGAGCGGCTGATTATCTCTGAAGCTTTCTTT
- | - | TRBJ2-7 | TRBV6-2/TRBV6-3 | CASSRTGQIPYEQYF | TGTGCCAGCAGCCGAACCGGACAGATCCCCTACGAGCAGTACTTC
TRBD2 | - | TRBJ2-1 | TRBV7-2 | CASSLGVSGLPYNEQFF | TGTGCCAGCAGCTTAGGAGTATCGGGACTACCCTACAATGAGCAGTTCTTC
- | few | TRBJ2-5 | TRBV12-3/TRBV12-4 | CASSLRYEEETQYF | TGTGCCAGCAGTTTACGGTACGAAGAAGAGACCCAGTACTTC
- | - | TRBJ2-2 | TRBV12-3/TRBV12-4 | CASSSTRATGELFF | TGTGCCAGCAGTTCCACCCGTGCCACCGGGGAGCTGTTTTTT